This T cell receptor (beta chain) emerged from a study of T cell clonality in common variable immunodeficiency. The data were produced by immunoSEQ multiplex PCR, yet TCRdb's version contains in-frame clones alone and is incomplete. The sample holds around 16,000 clones, and no clone turns up only once. Most patients and controls had Caucasian heritage. Blood samples were heparinized, about 5 to 9 ml per donor. This clone was detected only a few times. The antigen remains undetermined. With the read ending 3 residues before the CDR3 end, the germline J gene is used to fill in that end. The CDR3 extends over 12 amino acids. CDR1 is SGHTA, CDR2 FQGTGA, per germline. The study's findings and limits: TCRbeta clonality was increased in CVID versus healthy controls. Fewer deletions and N-nucleotide insertions were reportedly seen in common variable immunodeficiency TCR beta sequences. Fewer TCRbeta clones were shared among CVID subjects than controls.

The chain uses TRBV7-3 and TRBJ1-2, with D perhaps matching TRBD1 (5 bases). Specimen: peripheral blood mononuclear cells. The TCR originated in a human donor with common variable immunodeficiency. The DNA read from the CDR3 is TGTGCCAGCAGCCTCCGACAGTACCGC. Protein sequence: CASSLRQYR. The whole CDR3 sequence is CASSLRQYRYTF.